This T cell receptor (beta chain) comes out of a study of blood T cell repertoires in COVID-19. Across the study: Whether acute or convalescent, the COVID-19 samples came from the United States, Italy and Spain. In each case, the material was cDNA or gDNA derived from T cells, B-cell-depleted T cells, or PBMCs.

With 5 bases removed from V and 5 bases from J, the gap between germline ends came to 18 bases. CDR3 length: 15 residues. Germline V gene sequence: CDR1 PRHDT, CDR2 FYEKMQ (reference sequence). Study processing details: Estimation of nucleated cell counts relied on the amplification of reference gene primers. Sequencing used immunoSEQ multiplex PCR; TCRdb keeps in-frame clones, though not all of them. The V and J calls and clone size are taken from that table; D and trimming were inferred from the DNA. Here the sample spans 200,000 to 250,000 clones, more than 70% being singletons. Sequenced sample: peripheral blood. This rearrangement joins TRBV13 to TRBJ1-1, with D uncertain. This TCR was recovered from a woman older than 75 with acute or convalescent COVID-19. CDR3 region: CASSALYLSKTEAFF. The CDR3 DNA reads TGTGCCAGCAGCGCTTTATACTTATCGAAAACTGAAGCTTTCTTT. Variable domain in full (rest from reference TRBV13 and TRBJ1-1): AAGVIQSPRHLIKEKRETATLKCYPIPRHDTVYWYQQGPGQDPQFLISFYEKMQSDKGSIPDRFSAQQFSDYHSELNMSSLELGDSALYFCASSALYLSKTEAFFGQGTRLTVV.